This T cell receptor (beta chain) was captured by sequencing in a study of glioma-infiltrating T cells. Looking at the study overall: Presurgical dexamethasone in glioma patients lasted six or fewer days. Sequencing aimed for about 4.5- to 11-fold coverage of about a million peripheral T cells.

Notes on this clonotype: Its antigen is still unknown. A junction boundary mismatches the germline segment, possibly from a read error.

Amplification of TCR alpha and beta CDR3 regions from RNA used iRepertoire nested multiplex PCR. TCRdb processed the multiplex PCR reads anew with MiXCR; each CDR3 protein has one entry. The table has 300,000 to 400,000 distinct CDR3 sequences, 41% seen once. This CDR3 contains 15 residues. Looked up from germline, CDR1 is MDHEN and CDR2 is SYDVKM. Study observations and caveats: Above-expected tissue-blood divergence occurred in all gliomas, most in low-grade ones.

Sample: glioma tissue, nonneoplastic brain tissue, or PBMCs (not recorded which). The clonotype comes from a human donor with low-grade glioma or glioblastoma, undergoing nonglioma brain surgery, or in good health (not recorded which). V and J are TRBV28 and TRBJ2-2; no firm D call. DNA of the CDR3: TGTGCCAGCAGTCCTCAACAGCCCCGGTTCGGGCAGCTGTTTTTT. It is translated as CASSPQQPRFGQLFF.